Below, 24 T cell receptor beta chains from the same sample are listed, as sequenced in a study of vaccination and CD4 T cells after COVID-19. Treatment specified: roughly 10-day PBMC culture with coronavirus spike peptide pools or control peptides (ViraFEST assay). Those CD4+ T cells from the unexposed donor predate the COVID-19 pandemic (2011-2018). Sequencing of cultured CD4+ T cell DNA used the Oncomine TCR Beta short-read assay. A single record per CDR3 protein comes from TCRdb applying MiXCR to the PCR reads. Seen here are 5,000 or so distinct CDR3 sequences, 50% to 70% observed once, and the top ten hold about 30%. These receptors lack a known antigen. The sequenced material came from CD4+ T cells from blood, cultured in vitro. The receptor source for this set is a human donor in good health.

The CDR3 reads CASSPKGGQGNYGYTF. The CDR3 DNA sequence: TGTGCCAGCAGTCCAAAGGGGGGACAGGGTAACTATGGCTACACCTTC. The gene calls are TRBV6-1 and TRBJ1-2; TRBD1 matches 9 bases. V trimming: 5 bases; J trimming: 1 base; junction bases outside the gene matches: 8. Germline-derived CDR1 and CDR2 are MNHNS and SASEGT. The CDR3 is 16 amino acids.

This clonotype has just one count. The J gene is TRBJ2-1, the V gene TRBV6-5; D remains unclear. CDR1 is MNHEY and CDR2 is SVGAGI in the germline V gene. With 3 bases removed from V and 9 bases from J, the gap between germline ends came to 15 bases. CDR3 length: 14 residues. The CDR3 nucleotides are TGTGCCAGCAGTTATGACCTTGCAGCGACTGAGCAGTTCTTC. It translates to CASSYDLAATEQFF.

This clonotype showed up just a few times. This chain uses TRBV24-1 with TRBJ2-1; 7 positions agree with TRBD2. Germline V gives CDR1 KGHDR, CDR2 SFDVKD. CDR3 length: 15 amino acids. The J segment lost 4 bases and the V segment lost 6 bases, leaving 8 bases of the junction unmatched. CDR3 coding DNA: TGTGCCACCAGTACCACAGCGGGGCCTTACAATGAGCAGTTCTTC. It specifies CATSTTAGPYNEQFF.

This sequence joins TRBV19 and TRBJ1-2; 11 nucleotides line up with TRBD1. Per the germline V gene, CDR1 is LNHDA and CDR2 is SQIVND (reference sequence). There are 16 residues in the CDR3. The V and J ends lost 6 bases and 0 bases, in that order; junction bases with no gene match: 6. Here the CDR3 DNA reads TGTGCCAGTAGGGGGCCGGGACAGGGGGCTAACTATGGCTACACCTTC. The encoded protein is CASRGPGQGANYGYTF.

The CDR3: CASSLWMRYGYTF. CDR3 nucleotide sequence: TGTGCCAGCAGTTTGTGGATGCGCTATGGCTACACCTTC. The chain carries TRBV12-3 or TRBV12-4 and TRBJ1-2; D unresolved. V was trimmed by 3 bases and J by 4 bases, leaving 9 bases between them. The CDR3 spans 13 residues.

The chain combines TRBV5-1 with TRBJ2-5; TRBD1 or TRBD2 may be the D gene (6 bases each). CDR3 length: 15 amino acids. The V gene's germline CDR1 is SGHRS and CDR2 YFSETQ. Trimming took 1 base from V and 0 from J, leaving 10 bases between them. The CDR3 region has the DNA TGCGCCAGCAGCTTGTCGGGGGCTAACCAAGAGACCCAGTACTTC. Amino acids: CASSLSGANQETQYF. Looking up the rest from reference TRBV5-1 and TRBJ2-5 gives the full variable domain: KAGVTQTPRYLIKTRGQQVTLSCSPISGHRSVSWYQQTPGQGLQFLFEYFSETQRNKGNFPGRFSGRQFSNSRSEMNVSTLELGDSALYLCASSLSGANQETQYFGPGTRLLVL.

The chain uses TRBV2 and TRBJ2-7; TRBD1 matches at 8 bases. The CDR3 length is 14 residues. J lost 5 bases, V lost 3 bases, and 6 bases had no gene match. The germline V gene encodes CDR1 SNHLY and CDR2 FYNNEI. CDR3 region: CASSERTGPHEQYF. The CDR3 DNA follows: TGTGCCAGCAGTGAGAGGACAGGGCCCCACGAGCAGTACTTC.

The chain carries TRBV20-1 and TRBJ2-7; 7 bases are shared with TRBD1. Germline loops: CDR1 DFQATT, CDR2 SNEGSKA (reference sequence). Trimming at V came to 6 bases and at J to 2 bases, leaving 4 bases not matched to a gene. This CDR3 region has 12 residues. This CDR3 reads CSARQGPYEQYF. DNA for the CDR3: TGCAGTGCGAGACAGGGTCCCTACGAGCAGTACTTC.

J is TRBJ1-2 and V is TRBV19, with 9 bases fitting TRBD1. Germline V lookup: CDR1 LNHDA, CDR2 SQIVND (reference sequence). With V trimmed by 8 bases and J by 0 bases, 7 bases remained unmatched. This CDR3 is 15 amino acids long. CDR3 nucleotide sequence: TGTGCCAGTCGACAGGGGGAGTACCCTAACTATGGCTACACCTTC. It specifies CASRQGEYPNYGYTF.

V usage is TRBV5-8 and J usage is TRBJ1-1; D is unclear. Per germline, CDR1 SGHTS and CDR2 YDEGEE. V was clipped by 4 bases and J by 7 bases, with 11 bases between them. The CDR3 runs to 12 residues. The CDR3 DNA sequence: TGTGCCAGCAGCGACCGGACGTATGAAGCTTTCTTT. Its translation: CASSDRTYEAFF. Combining the CDR3 with reference TRBV5-8 and TRBJ1-1 gives the whole variable domain EAGVTQSPTHLIKTRGQQATLRCSPISGHTSVYWYQQALGLGLQFLLWYDEGEERNRGNFPPRFSGRQFPNYSSELNVNALELEDSALYLCASSDRTYEAFFGQGTRLTVV.

This chain connects TRBV2 to TRBJ2-7; no reliable D call. This CDR3 comprises 12 residues. The V and J ends lost 3 bases and 6 bases respectively, with 9 bases between them. The germline V gene encodes CDR1 SNHLY and CDR2 FYNNEI. The CDR3 nucleotides read TGTGCCAGCAGTGAGGCGGTTTCCGAGCAGTACTTC. Translating it yields CASSEAVSEQYF.

The chain employs TRBV7-6 and TRBJ2-7; D may be TRBD1 or TRBD2 (7 bases each). The V and J ends lost 3 bases and 6 bases respectively, with 18 bases between them. Germline values: CDR1 SGHVS, CDR2 FNYEAQ. The CDR3 spans 15 residues. The DNA for the CDR3 is TGTGCCAGCAGCTTCCGACAGGGAACGGGGGGCGAGCAGTACTTC. As protein: CASSFRQGTGGEQYF.

The chain recombines TRBV20-1 with TRBJ2-1, with 8 bases that match TRBD1. Germline V gene data show CDR1 as DFQATT and CDR2 as SNEGSKA (reference sequence). V lost 4 bases to trimming and J lost 13 bases; unmatched junction nucleotides: 9. The CDR3 totals 12 residues. The CDR3 sequence is CSAILSGQVQFF. The CDR3 nucleotides read TGCAGTGCTATACTTTCGGGACAGGTCCAGTTCTTC.

The J gene is TRBJ2-6, the V gene TRBV7-6; D is unclear. The germline CDR1 and CDR2 sequences are SGHVS and FNYEAQ. The V end was cut by 1 base, the J end by 4 bases, with 14 bases between. CDR3 length: 17 residues. CDR3 loop: CASSLGAALIGANVLTF. The DNA of the CDR3 is TGTGCCAGCAGCTTAGGGGCCGCTCTAATCGGGGCCAACGTCCTGACTTTC.

The genes are TRBV20-1 and TRBJ2-2; D is uncertain. The CDR3 has 12 amino acids. V was pared by 0 bases and J by 6 bases, with 5 bases between. Germline CDR1 is DFQATT and CDR2 is SNEGSKA (reference sequence). The CDR3 protein is CSARDRSGELFF. The CDR3 region has the DNA TGCAGTGCTAGAGATCGATCCGGGGAGCTGTTTTTT.

DNA for the CDR3: TGTGCCAGCAGTTTAATCCCCCTAAGCGGAGGTGGGACCCAGTACTTC. Encoded protein: CASSLIPLSGGGTQYF. V and J are TRBV12-3 or TRBV12-4 and TRBJ2-5; a weak D match, TRBD2 (5 bases). This CDR3 is 16 amino acids long. V was cut by 2 bases and J by 7 bases, with 20 bases left in between.

This chain connects TRBV6-2 or TRBV6-3 to TRBJ1-5; 8 positions agree with TRBD1. The germline V gene has CDR1 MNHEY and CDR2 SVGEGT. V shed 6 bases, J shed 3 bases, and the junction held 10 bases outside the gene matches. There are 16 residues in the CDR3. The CDR3 region has the DNA TGTGCCAGCAGCCACAGGAGACAGGGGAACAATCAGCCCCAGCATTTT. Translated, it gives CASSHRRQGNNQPQHF.

In its sample, this clonotype is hyperexpanded. In nucleotides, the CDR3 is TGTGCCAGCAGCTTAGGTGACAGGGTGTTAGAGACCCAGTACTTC. Encoded protein: CASSLGDRVLETQYF. The rearrangement links TRBV7-2 to TRBJ2-5; 7 bases are shared with TRBD1. The germline V gene encodes CDR1 SGHTA and CDR2 FQGNSA. With V trimmed by 1 base and J by 4 bases, 6 bases remained unmatched. The CDR3 contains 15 residues.

The CDR3 bases are TGTGCCAGTTCGGCGCTCATGAACACTGAAGCTTTCTTT. It translates to CASSALMNTEAFF. The chain has TRBV19 and TRBJ1-1; D is uncertain. Trimming took off 8 bases at V and 0 bases at J, with 10 bases between the two ends. Germline V gene sequence: CDR1 LNHDA, CDR2 SQIVND (reference sequence). CDR3 length equals 13 residues. The full variable domain, with the rest looked up from reference TRBV19 and TRBJ1-1, is DGGITQSPKYLFRKEGQNVTLSCEQNLNHDAMYWYRQDPGQGLRLIYYSQIVNDFQKGDIAEGYSVSREKKESFPLTVTSAQKNPTAFYLCASSALMNTEAFFGQGTRLTVV.

V usage is TRBV27 and J usage is TRBJ1-2, with a weak D call TRBD1 (6 bases). The V gene lost 4 bases and the J gene lost 3 bases, with 15 bases spanning the gap. The V gene's germline CDR1 is MNHEY and CDR2 SMNVEV (reference sequence). This CDR3 region has 15 residues. The CDR3 loop is CASSSPRGAHYGYTF. The CDR3 DNA reads TGTGCCAGCAGTTCCCCCCGGGGGGCCCACTATGGCTACACCTTC.

The chain's CDR3 is CASSRALRGDNSPLHF. In DNA form, the CDR3 reads TGTGCCAGCAGCAGGGCCCTGAGGGGCGATAATTCACCCCTCCACTTT. V and J are TRBV5-4 and TRBJ1-6; D might be TRBD1 (5 bases). Germline CDR1 reads SGHNT; CDR2 reads YYREEE (reference sequence). The CDR3 loop spans 16 amino acids. V lost 4 bases to trimming and J lost 5 bases, with 16 bases between them. Supplemented by reference TRBV5-4 and TRBJ1-6, the full variable domain reads ETGVTQSPTHLIKTRGQQVTLRCSSQSGHNTVSWYQQALGQGPQFIFQYYREEENGRGNFPPRFSGLQFPNYSSELNVNALELDDSALYLCASSRALRGDNSPLHFGNGTRLTVT.

The V gene is TRBV12-3 or TRBV12-4, the J gene TRBJ1-1; the D gene is possibly TRBD1 (6 bases). There are 14 residues in the CDR3. V was pared by 6 bases and J by 1 base, with 12 bases between. The chain's CDR3 is CASRKQGPNTEAFF. The CDR3 region has the DNA TGTGCCAGCAGGAAACAGGGACCGAACACTGAAGCTTTCTTT.

For the CDR3, the DNA is TGTGCCAGCAGTTTCCCTAGAGTGAGGCAGACCCAGTACTTC. Protein product: CASSFPRVRQTQYF. The chain recombines TRBV6-5 with TRBJ2-5; no firm D call. The V end was cut by 4 bases, the J end by 6 bases, with 15 bases between. Germline assignment: CDR1 MNHEY and CDR2 SVGAGI. This CDR3 is 14 amino acids long.

V usage is TRBV24-1 and J usage is TRBJ1-2; D is ambiguous. The CDR3 length is 12 residues. V lost 4 bases and J lost 5, with 7 bases in between. CDR1 and CDR2 from the germline V gene are KGHDR and SFDVKD. The CDR3 coding sequence is TGTGCCACCAGTGACGGCCTGTATGGCTACACCTTC. As protein: CATSDGLYGYTF.